The text below deals with one T cell receptor beta chain. Antigen unknown. With only one base between it and a far larger clone, this is likely a read error. Other DNA sequences within the sample encode an identical CDR3. The data were obtained in a study of shared clonotypes between healthy human individuals. General study findings and limits: The sampled material consisted only of blood, and tissue repertoires are likely to differ.

Clones were sequenced by immunoSEQ multiplex PCR, and TCRdb holds only the in-frame ones, with some missing. In the table there are more than 400,000 clones, approximately 84% of which are singletons. Sequencing was performed on PBMCs. This TCR came from a woman aged 40-49 years in good health. Some clones in this sample may be carry-over from other donors' samples.

The CDR3 DNA sequence: TGTGCATGGAGTGAGGTCAGGAACAAGAACTATGGCTACACCTTC. Its protein product is CAWSEVRNKNYGYTF. This sequence joins TRBV30 and TRBJ1-2, with D unresolved. The CDR3 has 15 residues. Germline V lookup: CDR1 GTSNPN, CDR2 SVGIG (reference sequence).